This T cell receptor (beta chain) appears in the sequencing data of a study of shared clonotypes between healthy human individuals. About the study: For every donor, three CD4 naive, three CD4 memory, two CD8 naive and one CD8 memory plates were used.

Germline-derived CDR1 and CDR2 are MNHEY and SVGAGI. The CDR3 length is 15 residues. V trimming: 5 bases; J trimming: 4 bases; junction bases outside the gene matches: 6. TCRdb keeps only in-frame clones here, not all; method: immunoSEQ multiplex PCR. The sample lists about 2.4 million clones; under 95% were seen once. The sample consisted of naive CD4+ T cells from PBMCs. Subset here: CD45RA+ positively selected. This clonotype was obtained from a man younger than 30 in good health. Some clones in this sample may be carry-over from other donors' samples. J is TRBJ1-4 and V is TRBV6-5, with 8 bases that match TRBD1. The CDR3, as DNA: TGTGCCAGCAGTCGGACAGGGACGTTTAATGAAAAACTGTTTTTT. Translating it yields CASSRTGTFNEKLFF.